The 10 T cell receptor beta chains below come from one sample, sequenced in a study of blood T cell repertoires in COVID-19. The assay was immunoSEQ multiplex PCR, and TCRdb's table has in-frame clones only and misses some. This sample yields tens of thousands of clones, of which approximately 79% are seen a single time; 3.5% to 4% belongs to the top ten. Material for sequencing was peripheral blood. The source of these receptors is a man aged 65 to 85 with COVID-19, enrolled during active disease.

In DNA, the CDR3 is TGTGCCAGCAGCTTAGGTCCAGGGACTGTAGAGCAGTACTTC. Its translation: CASSLGPGTVEQYF. The chain is built from TRBV7-2 and TRBJ2-7; TRBD2 is a possible D gene (6 bases). Germline values: CDR1 SGHTA, CDR2 FQGNSA. The germline V and J ends were trimmed by 1 base and 7 bases, with 14 bases remaining between them. The CDR3 is made up of 14 amino acids.

The chain couples TRBV2 to TRBJ2-5; 8 bases line up with TRBD1. This CDR3 spans 15 amino acids. J lost 3 bases, V lost 0 bases, and 3 bases had no gene match. The germline gives CDR1 SNHLY, CDR2 FYNNEI. The CDR3, as DNA: TGTGCCAGCAGTGAAGCCCGACAGGGGAAAGAGACCCAGTACTTC. Its translation is CASSEARQGKETQYF.

The V gene is TRBV27, the J gene TRBJ2-7, with TRBD2 matching 11 bases. V lost 6 bases and J lost 4; bases outside the gene matches: 5. This CDR3 is 14 amino acids long. Looked up from germline, CDR1 is MNHEY and CDR2 is SMNVEV (reference sequence). CDR3 residues: CASSKTSGIYEQYF. DNA for the CDR3: TGTGCCAGCAGCAAGACTAGCGGGATATACGAGCAGTACTTC.

The genes are TRBV24-1 and TRBJ2-3, with D possibly being TRBD1 (5 bases). The CDR3 is 15 residues long. CDR1 is KGHDR, CDR2 SFDVKD, per germline. Trimming removed 6 bases at V and 2 bases at J, with 14 bases between. The CDR3 region is CATSLPDRPTDTQYF. In DNA, the CDR3 is TGTGCCACCAGTCTCCCCGACAGACCCACAGATACGCAGTATTTT.

The rearrangement uses TRBV27 and TRBJ2-3, with TRBD2 as a possible D gene (6 bases). The CDR3 extends over 15 amino acids. Trimming pared 3 bases from V and 2 bases from J, leaving 12 bases between. Germline V lookup: CDR1 MNHEY, CDR2 SMNVEV (reference sequence). CDR3 residues: CASSFTSRDTDTQYF. CDR3 bases: TGTGCCAGCAGTTTTACTAGCAGGGACACAGATACGCAGTATTTT.

This clone was counted a few times. This chain joins TRBV7-9 and TRBJ2-7; 11 nucleotides agree with TRBD2. Germline V gene data show CDR1 as SEHNR and CDR2 as FQNEAQ (reference sequence). With V trimmed by 2 bases and J by 2 bases, 2 bases remained unmatched. CDR3 size: 15 residues. CDR3 region: CASSLLTSGAYEQYF. In nucleotides, the CDR3 is TGTGCCAGCAGCTTACTGACTAGCGGGGCCTACGAGCAGTACTTC.

The chain carries TRBV25-1 and TRBJ1-2; 8 bases fit TRBD1. CDR3 size: 14 residues. Per germline, CDR1 MGHDK and CDR2 SYGVNS. V dropped 2 bases and J dropped 4; count of bases not matched to a gene: 3. CDR3 coding DNA: TGTGCCAGCAGTGAACAGGGGGCGGTCTATGGCTACACCTTC. It is translated as CASSEQGAVYGYTF.

V is TRBV19 and J is TRBJ2-1; 7 bases are a match to TRBD1. This CDR3 region has 15 residues. With 5 bases clipped from V and 6 bases from J, the junction kept 10 bases outside the gene matches. The germline CDR1 and CDR2 sequences are LNHDA and SQIVND (reference sequence). CDR3 amino acids: CASSWGKNRGNEQFF. In DNA form, the CDR3 reads TGTGCCAGTAGTTGGGGGAAAAACAGGGGCAATGAGCAGTTCTTC.

The DNA of the CDR3 is TGTGCCAGCAGCTTGAGACGGACTAGCGGTTCAGATACGCAGTATTTT. Translated, it gives CASSLRRTSGSDTQYF. V gene TRBV7-8 combines with J gene TRBJ2-3; 10 nucleotides line up with TRBD2. The V segment lost 3 bases and the J segment 4 bases; nucleotides outside the gene matches: 7. CDR3 length: 16 amino acids. In germline, CDR1 is SGHVS, CDR2 FQNEAQ.

This chain connects TRBV5-5 to TRBJ1-2, with D perhaps matching TRBD1 (5 bases). CDR3 length equals 17 residues. The germline gives CDR1 SGHKS, CDR2 YYEKEE (reference sequence). Trimming took off 0 bases at V and 4 bases at J, with 19 bases between the two ends. For the CDR3, the DNA is TGTGCCAGCAGCTTGGGACCCCGGGACTCCCAACTCTATGGCTACACCTTC. Translating it yields CASSLGPRDSQLYGYTF.